This T cell receptor beta chain was identified in a study of Tregs in tolerant kidney transplant recipients. Study findings and constraints: The small number of patients limits these findings pending further validation.

Assay: immunoSEQ multiplex PCR; the TCRdb copy retains only in-frame clones and omits some. This sample contains more than 11,000 clones. Germline values: CDR1 MNHEY, CDR2 SVGEGT. The CDR3 is 12 amino acids. A remark on this clone: What it binds is not known. The read falls 3 residues short of the CDR3 end, and the missing part is taken from the germline J gene.

Recipients received nonmyeloablative bone marrow transplants from related graft donors, with transient mixed chimerism. Unstimulated Tregs (CD4+CD25+CD127-) and CD4+CD25- non-Tregs were sorted from PBMCs. The sequencing here drew on CD8+ T cells from blood (PBMCs), taken 6 months after the transplant. The sequence was obtained from a human patient who received a combined kidney and bone marrow transplant. Some T cells may have come from the graft donor. The chain links TRBV6-2 or TRBV6-3 to TRBJ1-1; the D is unclear. The CDR3 is CASSLLGENAFF. CDR3 bases read: TGTGCCAGCAGTCTACTTGGTGAGAAT.